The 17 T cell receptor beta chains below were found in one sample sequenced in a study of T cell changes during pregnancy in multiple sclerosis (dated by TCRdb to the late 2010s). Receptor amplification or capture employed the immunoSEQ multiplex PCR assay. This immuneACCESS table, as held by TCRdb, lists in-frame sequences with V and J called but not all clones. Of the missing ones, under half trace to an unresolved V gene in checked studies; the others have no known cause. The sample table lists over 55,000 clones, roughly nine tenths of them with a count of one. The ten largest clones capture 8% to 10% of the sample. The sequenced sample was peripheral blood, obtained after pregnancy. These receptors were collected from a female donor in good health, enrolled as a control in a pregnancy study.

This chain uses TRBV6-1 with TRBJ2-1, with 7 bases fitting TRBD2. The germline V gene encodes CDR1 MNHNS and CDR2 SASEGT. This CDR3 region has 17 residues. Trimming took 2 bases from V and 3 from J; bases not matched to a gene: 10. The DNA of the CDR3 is TGTGCCAGCAGTGAATCTATTACTAGCGCCCTCTACAATGAGCAGTTCTTC. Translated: CASSESITSALYNEQFF.

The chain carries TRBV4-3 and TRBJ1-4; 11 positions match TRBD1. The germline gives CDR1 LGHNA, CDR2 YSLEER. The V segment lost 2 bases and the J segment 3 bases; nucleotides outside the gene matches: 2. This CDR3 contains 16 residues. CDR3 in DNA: TGCGCCAGCAGCCAACAGGGACAGGGGGCTAATGAAAAACTGTTTTTT. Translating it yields CASSQQGQGANEKLFF.

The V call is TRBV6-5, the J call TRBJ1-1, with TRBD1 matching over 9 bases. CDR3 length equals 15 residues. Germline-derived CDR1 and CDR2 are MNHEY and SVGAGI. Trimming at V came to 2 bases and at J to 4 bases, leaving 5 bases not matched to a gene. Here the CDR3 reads CASSYDRGLPTEAFF. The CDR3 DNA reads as TGTGCCAGCAGTTACGACAGGGGGTTGCCCACTGAAGCTTTCTTT.

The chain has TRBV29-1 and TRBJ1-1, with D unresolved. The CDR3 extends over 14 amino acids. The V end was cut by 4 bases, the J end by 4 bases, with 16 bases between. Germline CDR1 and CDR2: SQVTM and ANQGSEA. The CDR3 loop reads CSVGESPGSTEAFF. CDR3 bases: TGCAGCGTTGGGGAGAGCCCGGGGAGCACTGAAGCTTTCTTT.

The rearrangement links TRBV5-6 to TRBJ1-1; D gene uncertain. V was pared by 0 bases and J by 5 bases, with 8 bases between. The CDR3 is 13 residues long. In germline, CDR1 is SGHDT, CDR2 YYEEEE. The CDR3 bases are TGTGCCAGCAGCTTGGGCAGGCATACTGAAGCTTTCTTT. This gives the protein CASSLGRHTEAFF.

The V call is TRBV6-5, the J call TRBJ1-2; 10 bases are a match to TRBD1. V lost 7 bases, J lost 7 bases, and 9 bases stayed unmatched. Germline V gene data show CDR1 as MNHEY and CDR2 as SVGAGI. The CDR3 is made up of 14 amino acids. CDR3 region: CASKPPGQGFGYTF. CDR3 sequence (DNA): TGTGCCAGCAAACCGCCGGGACAGGGGTTTGGCTACACCTTC.

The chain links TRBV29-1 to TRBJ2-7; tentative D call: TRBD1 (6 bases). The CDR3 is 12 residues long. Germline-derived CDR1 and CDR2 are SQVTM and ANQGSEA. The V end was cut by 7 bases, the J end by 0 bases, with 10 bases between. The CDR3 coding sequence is TGCAGCGCCCGGGACACCTCCTACGAGCAGTACTTC. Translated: CSARDTSYEQYF.

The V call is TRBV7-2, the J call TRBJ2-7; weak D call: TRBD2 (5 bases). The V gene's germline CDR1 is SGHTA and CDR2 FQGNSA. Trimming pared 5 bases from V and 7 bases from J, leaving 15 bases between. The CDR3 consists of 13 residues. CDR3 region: CASSVGETGEQYF. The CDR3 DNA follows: TGTGCCAGCAGCGTCGGGGAGACGGGGGAGCAGTACTTC.

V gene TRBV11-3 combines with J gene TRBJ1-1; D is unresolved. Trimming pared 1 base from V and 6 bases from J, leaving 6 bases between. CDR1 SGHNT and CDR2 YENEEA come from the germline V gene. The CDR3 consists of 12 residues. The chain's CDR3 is CASSLVQAEAFF. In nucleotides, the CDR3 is TGTGCCAGCAGCTTAGTTCAGGCTGAAGCTTTCTTT.

CDR3 sequence reads: CASARQGNEQYF. DNA for the CDR3: TGTGCCAGCGCAAGACAGGGCAACGAGCAGTACTTC. This chain connects TRBV7-2 to TRBJ2-7, with TRBD1 identical over 7 bases. With V trimmed by 8 bases and J by 5 bases, 6 bases remained unmatched. The CDR3 sequence is 12 residues long. Germline V gene sequence: CDR1 SGHTA, CDR2 FQGNSA.

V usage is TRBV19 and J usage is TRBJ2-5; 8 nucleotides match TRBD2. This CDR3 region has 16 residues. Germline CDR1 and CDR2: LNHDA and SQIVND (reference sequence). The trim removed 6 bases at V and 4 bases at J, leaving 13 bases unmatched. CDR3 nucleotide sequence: TGTGCCAGTAGCCAGCCGAGCGGGAGCATCGGAGAGACCCAGTACTTC. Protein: CASSQPSGSIGETQYF. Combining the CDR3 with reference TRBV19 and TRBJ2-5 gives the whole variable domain DGGITQSPKYLFRKEGQNVTLSCEQNLNHDAMYWYRQDPGQGLRLIYYSQIVNDFQKGDIAEGYSVSREKKESFPLTVTSAQKNPTAFYLCASSQPSGSIGETQYFGPGTRLLVL.

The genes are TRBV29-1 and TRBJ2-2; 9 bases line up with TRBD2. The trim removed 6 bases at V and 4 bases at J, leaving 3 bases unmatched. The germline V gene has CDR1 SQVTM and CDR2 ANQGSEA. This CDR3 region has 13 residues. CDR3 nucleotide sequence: TGCAGCGTGGGGACTAGCCTCACCGGGGAGCTGTTTTTT. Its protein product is CSVGTSLTGELFF.

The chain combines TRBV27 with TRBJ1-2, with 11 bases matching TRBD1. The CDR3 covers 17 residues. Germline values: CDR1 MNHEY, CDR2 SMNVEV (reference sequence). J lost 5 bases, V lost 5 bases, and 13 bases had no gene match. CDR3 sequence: CASSRRLGQGADYGYTF. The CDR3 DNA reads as TGTGCCAGCAGTCGTCGTTTAGGACAGGGGGCAGATTATGGCTACACCTTC.

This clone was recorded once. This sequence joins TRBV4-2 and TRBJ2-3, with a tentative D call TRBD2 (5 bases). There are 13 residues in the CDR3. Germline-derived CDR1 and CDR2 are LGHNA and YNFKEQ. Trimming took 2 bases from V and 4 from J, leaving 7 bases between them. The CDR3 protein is CASSQMRADTQYF. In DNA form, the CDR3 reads TGTGCCAGCAGCCAAATGAGGGCAGATACGCAGTATTTT.

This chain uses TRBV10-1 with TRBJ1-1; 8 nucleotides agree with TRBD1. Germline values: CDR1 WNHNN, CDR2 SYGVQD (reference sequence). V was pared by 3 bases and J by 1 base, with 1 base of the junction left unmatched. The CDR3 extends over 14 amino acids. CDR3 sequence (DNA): TGCGCCAGCAGTGAAGGGACAGGGAACACTGAAGCTTTCTTT. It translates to CASSEGTGNTEAFF.

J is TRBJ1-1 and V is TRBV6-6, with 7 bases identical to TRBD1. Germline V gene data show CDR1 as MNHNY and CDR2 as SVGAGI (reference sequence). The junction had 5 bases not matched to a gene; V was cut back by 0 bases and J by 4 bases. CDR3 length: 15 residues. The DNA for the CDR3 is TGTGCCAGCAGTTACTCGACAGGGCCGGGCACTGAAGCTTTCTTT. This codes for CASSYSTGPGTEAFF.

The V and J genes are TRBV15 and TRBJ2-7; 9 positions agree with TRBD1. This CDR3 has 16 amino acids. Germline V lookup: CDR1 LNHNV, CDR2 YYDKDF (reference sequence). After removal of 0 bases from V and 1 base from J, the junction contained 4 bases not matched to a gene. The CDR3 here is CATSRDLQGASYEQYF. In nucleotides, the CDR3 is TGTGCCACCAGCAGAGATCTACAGGGGGCTTCCTACGAGCAGTACTTC.